The 14 T cell receptor beta chains given below trace back to one sample, sequenced in a study of T cell responses to AZD1222 COVID-19 vaccine. Method: immunoSEQ multiplex PCR; TCRdb's copy keeps in-frame clones and lacks some. The data hold about 150,000 clones, with roughly 87% observed a single time. The sample consisted of peripheral blood, taken on day 0 of AZD1222 vaccination. Source of these receptors: an adult in good health.

This clone showed up just once. CDR3 sequence reads: CASSFAFATGELFF. CDR3 sequence (DNA): TGTGCCAGCAGTTTTGCCTTCGCCACCGGGGAGCTGTTTTTT. The chain has TRBV6-5 and TRBJ2-2; D unclear. Looked up from germline, CDR1 is MNHEY and CDR2 is SVGAGI. Trimming took 4 bases from V and 4 from J, leaving 10 bases between them. This CDR3 contains 14 residues.

The J gene is TRBJ1-5, the V gene TRBV14, with D uncertain. The CDR3 is made up of 13 amino acids. Trimming removed 2 bases at V and 1 base at J, with 3 bases between. Germline V gene sequence: CDR1 SGHDN, CDR2 FVKESK. CDR3 amino acids: CASSQNSNQPQHF. Written as DNA, the CDR3 is TGTGCCAGCAGCCAAAACAGCAATCAGCCCCAGCATTTT.

The chain combines TRBV19 with TRBJ1-4; D gene unclear. The CDR3 length is 12 residues. Germline CDR1 and CDR2: LNHDA and SQIVND (reference sequence). The V end lost 6 bases, the J end lost 10 bases, and 12 bases lay between the germline ends. In DNA form, the CDR3 reads TGTGCCAGTAGGAGGCCCGGAGGAAAACTGTTTTTT. Translated, it gives CASRRPGGKLFF.

This rearrangement joins TRBV18 to TRBJ1-4; the D gene is possibly TRBD1 (5 bases). Germline V gene lookup returns CDR1 KGHSH and CDR2 LQKENI. V lost 1 base and J lost 4, with 16 bases in between. The CDR3 runs to 17 residues. The CDR3 DNA is TGTGCCAGCTCACCACGTGGGACGGGGAAGGTTAATGAAAAACTGTTTTTT. Residues: CASSPRGTGKVNEKLFF. Using reference TRBV18 and TRBJ1-4 for the parts outside the CDR3, the full variable domain is NAGVMQNPRHLVRRRGQEARLRCSPMKGHSHVYWYRQLPEEGLKFMVYLQKENIIDESGMPKERFSAEFPKEGPSILRIQQVVRGDSAAYFCASSPRGTGKVNEKLFFGSGTQLSVL.

The chain employs TRBV12-3 or TRBV12-4 and TRBJ1-3; D not certain. Trimming removed 6 bases from V and 5 bases from J, with 11 bases in between. The CDR3 spans 13 residues. The CDR3 bases are TGTGCCAGCAGCGCACGCTCACGAAACACCATATATTTT. Translation gives CASSARSRNTIYF.

The chain joins TRBV7-3 to TRBJ2-7; the D is unclear. CDR3 length: 13 amino acids. CDR1 and CDR2 (germline): SGHTA, FQGTGA. Trimming pared 1 base from V and 1 base from J, leaving 5 bases between. CDR3 loop: CASSLSRSYEQYF. The CDR3 region has the DNA TGTGCCAGCAGCTTAAGCCGATCCTACGAGCAGTACTTC.

The chain combines TRBV10-3 with TRBJ2-1; the D is unclear. Germline CDR1 reads ENHRY; CDR2 reads SYGVKD. Trimming stripped 0 bases from V and 7 bases from J, with 4 bases between. The CDR3 consists of 12 residues. The CDR3 protein is CAISESINEQFF. DNA for the CDR3: TGTGCCATCAGTGAGTCGATAAATGAGCAGTTCTTC.

This clone was detected only a few times. V gene TRBV9 combines with J gene TRBJ1-1; possible D gene TRBD1, 6 bases. With 4 bases removed from V and 3 bases from J, the gap between germline ends came to 16 bases. CDR3 length: 15 amino acids. Germline loops: CDR1 SGDLS, CDR2 YYNGEE. The CDR3 reads CASSLLTGPDTEAFF. The CDR3 DNA reads as TGTGCCAGCAGCTTGCTGACAGGCCCAGACACTGAAGCTTTCTTT.

The CDR3 loop reads CASSPIGLRGPVTEAFF. The CDR3 bases are TGTGCCAGCAGTCCTATAGGCCTCAGGGGGCCGGTCACTGAAGCTTTCTTT. The chain carries TRBV27 and TRBJ1-1, with 8 bases identical to TRBD1. The CDR3 extends over 17 amino acids. The ends lost 5 bases at V and 4 bases at J; junction bases unmatched: 15. In germline, CDR1 is MNHEY, CDR2 SMNVEV (reference sequence).

This clone appeared once. The V and J genes are TRBV9 and TRBJ2-2; TRBD1 matches at 9 bases. V gave up 0 bases and J gave up 5 bases; unmatched junction bases: 5. Germline CDR1 reads SGDLS; CDR2 reads YYNGEE. The CDR3 has 16 residues. Written as DNA, the CDR3 is TGTGCCAGCAGCGTAGGTGGGACAGGGAGGACCGGGGAGCTGTTTTTT. This gives the protein CASSVGGTGRTGELFF. Supplemented by reference TRBV9 and TRBJ2-2, the full variable domain reads DSGVTQTPKHLITATGQRVTLRCSPRSGDLSVYWYQQSLDQGLQFLIQYYNGEERAKGNILERFSAQQFPDLHSELNLSSLELGDSALYFCASSVGGTGRTGELFFGEGSRLTVL.

The sample holds a few counts of this clone. The chain uses TRBV2 and TRBJ1-3; unclear D gene. The CDR3 sequence is 15 residues long. Trimming took off 3 bases at V and 5 bases at J, with 14 bases between the two ends. Germline V gene lookup returns CDR1 SNHLY and CDR2 FYNNEI. CDR3 nucleotides: TGTGCCAGCAGTGATTCTGGGTCTGTGAGAAACACCATATATTTT. Translated, it gives CASSDSGSVRNTIYF. Together with reference TRBV2 and TRBJ1-3, the CDR3 gives the full variable domain: EPEVTQTPSHQVTQMGQEVILRCVPISNHLYFYWYRQILGQKVEFLVSFYNNEISEKSEIFDDQFSVERPDGSNFTLKIRSTKLEDSAMYFCASSDSGSVRNTIYFGEGSWLTVV.

The chain links TRBV15 to TRBJ1-2; D is undetermined. Germline values: CDR1 LNHNV, CDR2 YYDKDF (reference sequence). The CDR3 is 12 residues long. Trimming stripped 1 base from V and 4 bases from J, with 4 bases between. In DNA form, the CDR3 reads TGTGCCACCAGCAGAGGTATCTATGGCTACACCTTC. It yields the protein CATSRGIYGYTF.

This chain links TRBV27 with TRBJ1-4; D remains unclear. CDR3 length: 15 amino acids. CDR1 and CDR2 (germline): MNHEY, SMNVEV (reference sequence). V was pared by 3 bases and J by 4 bases, with 12 bases between. The DNA for the CDR3 is TGTGCCAGCAGTTTGGGTAGGGCCATTAATGAAAAACTGTTTTTT. Amino acids: CASSLGRAINEKLFF.

The chain employs TRBV6-2 or TRBV6-3 and TRBJ1-5; 9 bases are shared with TRBD1. The CDR3 spans 12 residues. Germline assignment: CDR1 MNHEY and CDR2 SVGEGT. J gave up 11 bases and V 5 bases, and 4 bases lay outside the gene matches. DNA of the CDR3: TGTGCCAGCAGTGTACGACAGGGGGCCCAGCATTTT. It translates to CASSVRQGAQHF.